This T cell receptor (beta chain) was retrieved from a study of shared clonotypes between healthy human individuals (dated by TCRdb to the early 2020s). Regarding the complete study: The cohort included three men and a couple of women between 18 and 49 years of age. The study deeply sequenced blood TCR repertoires of about 5 healthy adults to estimate repertoire size and the extent of clonotype sharing between individuals. Leukapheresis yielded between about 0.94 and 10 billion PBMCs per donor. To increase sequencing depth and limit assay-specific biases, TCR repertoire library preparation and sequencing were carried out by different laboratories using diverse techniques. For each donor, CD4 naive and CD4 memory were each given three plates, CD8 naive was given two plates, and CD8 memory was given one plate.

TCR CDR3 regions were amplified from genomic DNA by multiplex PCR using the deep immunoSEQ assay. Extracted genomic DNA from each cell subset was spread evenly across all wells of several immunoSEQ 96-well plates, with each plate serving as a replicate. For sorted subsets, each replicate PCR was loaded with 200 ng genomic DNA, equivalent to 30,000 or so T cell genomes. Purified libraries were measured with a Qubit 3.0 fluorometer, size-checked on a Bioanalyzer 2100, and measured again with the KAPA Library Quantification kit. A separate single-read 150-cycle Illumina NextSeq 550 flow cell was used to sequence each immunoSEQ 96-well plate. Concerning the study's data processing: Because the immunoSEQ output included only junctional sequences and no quality scores, the filtering could not be the same as the filtering used for full-length reads. Sequences were annotated with PyIR, a Python wrapper for IgBLAST v1.9, and V/J genes and CDR3 were assigned using IMGT germline references. Reads were removed for weak V/J assignments (E-value above 1e-6), missing CDR3, stop codons, out-of-frame junctions, or ambiguous translated residues. V3J clonotypes were defined as sequences sharing an identical inferred V gene, J gene, and CDR3 amino acid sequence. Percentage overlap between repertoires was computed as shared unique clonotypes divided by the size of the smaller repertoire. Three approaches were used to assess repertoire richness: RTK rarefaction, the Chao1 estimator, and Recon v2.1 estimates of unobserved clonotypes. For all TCRbeta clonotypes obtained by the gDNA method from several donors, generation probabilities were computed with OLGA. TCRdb stores this immuneACCESS table with in-frame sequences only. Part of the clones is absent; in the studies checked, under half of the shortfall reflects unresolved V genes, and no reason is known for the rest. V, J and clone size derive from that table, while D and trimming were established from the DNA sequence. The sample table records 1.5 million to 1.9 million clones; 98% of these occur just once. The top ten clones comprise 0.45% of the sample.

Healthy HIV-negative adults with no recently reported acute infections or vaccinations were included as donors. Every donor was a Caucasian adult residing in Nashville, Tennessee, USA. CD4+ T cells were enriched by magnetic negative selection; naive cells were then positively selected on CD45RA, and the negative fraction formed the memory subset. Blood was obtained by leukapheresis, after which PBMCs were separated by Ficoll-Histopaque density gradient centrifugation and cryopreserved in liquid nitrogen vapor phase. Purity and quantity of every magnetically sorted T cell population were checked by analytical flow cytometry. From each sorted fraction, genomic DNA was isolated and quantified by UV absorbance on a Nanodrop 2000c. Points on this clone: Its antigen is currently not known. The sample holds no much larger clone one base away, and base qualities are not on file. This specimen includes other DNA sequences encoding the same CDR3.

The investigation overall reported the following: Only blood was sampled, and tissue TCR repertoires likely differ from those in blood. Larger estimated clonotype richness was generally found for naive subsets than for memory subsets. Around 5.4% of naive CD4, roughly 3.5% of naive CD8, approximately 2.2% of memory CD4, and about 0.4% of memory CD8 clonotypes were shared across a few donors. Because the study included only a small number of donors, the genetic and exposure-history diversity represented was limited. Even with the large sequencing depth, rarefaction of the sorted-subset datasets indicated that sequencing was incomplete. Compared with non-shared clonotypes, clonotypes shared by all four sorted-subset donors had higher generation probabilities. Pairwise subsampling indicated that sequencing depth was expected to affect the degree of clonotype sharing among donors.

The CDR3 numbers 14 residues from cysteine through phenylalanine. Kept here is only the CDR3 DNA, which spans 42 bases and is read in frame from base 1. The germline V end is reduced by 0 bases and the J end by 3 bases; junction bases left unmatched: 2. The germline V gene (reference sequence) sets CDR1 to SGHKS and CDR2 to YYEKEE. Sequenced input: naive CD4+ T cells sorted from blood. In the paper's terms, the cell subset or site label means: CD45RA+ positively selected. This sequence was found in a young man in good health. This receptor chain uses TRBV5-5 and TRBJ2-5; 7 bases in the middle match TRBD1. The sequenced DNA is TGTGCCAGCAGCTTGGCCGGGACAGAAGAGACCCAGTACTTC. Translation gives CASSLAGTEETQYF.